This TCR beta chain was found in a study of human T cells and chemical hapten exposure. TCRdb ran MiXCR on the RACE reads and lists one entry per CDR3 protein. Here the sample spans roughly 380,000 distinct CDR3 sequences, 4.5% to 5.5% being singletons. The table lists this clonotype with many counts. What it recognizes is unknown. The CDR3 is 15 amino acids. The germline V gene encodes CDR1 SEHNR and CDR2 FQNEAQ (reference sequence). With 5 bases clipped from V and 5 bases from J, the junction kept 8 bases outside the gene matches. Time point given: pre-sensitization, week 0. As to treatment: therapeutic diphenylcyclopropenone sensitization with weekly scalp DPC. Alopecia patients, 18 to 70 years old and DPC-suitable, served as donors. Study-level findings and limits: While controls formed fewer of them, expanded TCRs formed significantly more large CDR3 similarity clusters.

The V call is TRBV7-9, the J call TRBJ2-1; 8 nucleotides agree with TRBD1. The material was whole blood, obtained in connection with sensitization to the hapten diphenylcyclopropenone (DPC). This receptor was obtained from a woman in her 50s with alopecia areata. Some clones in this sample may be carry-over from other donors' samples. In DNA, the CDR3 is TGTGCCAGCAGCACCCAATGGACAGGGAACAATGAGCAGTTCTTC. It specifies CASSTQWTGNNEQFF.